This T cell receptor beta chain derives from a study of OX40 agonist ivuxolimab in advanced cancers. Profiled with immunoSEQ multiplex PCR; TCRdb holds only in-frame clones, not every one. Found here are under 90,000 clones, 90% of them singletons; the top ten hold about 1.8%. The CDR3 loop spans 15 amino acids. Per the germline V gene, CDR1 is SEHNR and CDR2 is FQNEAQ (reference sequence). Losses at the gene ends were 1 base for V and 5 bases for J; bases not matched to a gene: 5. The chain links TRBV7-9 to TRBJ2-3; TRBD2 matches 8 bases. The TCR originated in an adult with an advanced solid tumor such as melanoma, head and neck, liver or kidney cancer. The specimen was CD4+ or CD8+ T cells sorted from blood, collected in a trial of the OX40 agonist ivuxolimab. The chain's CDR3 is CASSLGGGRRDTQYF. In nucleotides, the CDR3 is TGTGCCAGCAGCTTAGGCGGGGGGCGGCGAGATACGCAGTATTTT.